This T cell receptor beta chain was recorded in a study of beta chain features in type 1 diabetes. Study-level background: Healthy donors and patients had similar age, gender and cell yields.

Expressed TCRB transcripts got sequenced, as all isolated RNA was reverse transcribed. Generated by immunoSEQ multiplex PCR, the TCRdb table keeps only in-frame clones and is missing some. The sample holds 200,000 to 300,000 clones; around 65% are singletons and the top ten take about 0.05%. The CDR3 totals 14 residues. Deletions cut 0 bases from V and 7 bases from J, with 13 bases between. CDR1 and CDR2 (germline): GTSNPN, SVGIG (reference sequence). V usage is TRBV30 and J usage is TRBJ1-5, with D maybe TRBD1 (6 bases). The receptor was isolated from a man aged 30 to 45 in good health. Sequenced: naive CD4+ T cells from blood. The CDR3 region is CAWSVQGSRQPQHF. In nucleotides, the CDR3 is TGTGCCTGGAGTGTACAGGGTAGTAGGCAGCCCCAGCATTTT. Complete variable domain (other parts from reference TRBV30 and TRBJ1-5): SQTIHQWPATLVQPVGSPLSLECTVEGTSNPNLYWYRQAAGRGLQLLFYSVGIGQISSEVPQNLSASRPQDRQFILSSKKLLLSDSGFYLCAWSVQGSRQPQHFGDGTRLSIL.